One sample yielded the 14 T cell receptor beta chains listed below, sequenced in a study of cytotoxic CD8 clonotypes in ibrutinib-treated CLL. Only in-frame clones appear in the TCRdb table, and some are missing; sequencing was by immunoSEQ multiplex PCR. Here the sample spans about 140,000 clones, approximately 90% being singletons. Source: PBMCs, taken after 12 months of ibrutinib treatment. Every receptor here comes from a human donor with chronic lymphocytic leukemia.

The chain uses TRBV25-1 and TRBJ2-1; D uncertain. In germline, CDR1 is MGHDK, CDR2 SYGVNS. The germline V and J ends were trimmed by 3 bases and 2 bases, with 11 bases remaining between them. CDR3 length equals 15 residues. CDR3: CASSEDSWAYNEQFF. CDR3 coding DNA: TGTGCCAGCAGTGAGGATAGCTGGGCCTACAATGAGCAGTTCTTC. Full variable domain (rest looked up from reference TRBV25-1 and TRBJ2-1): EADIYQTPRYLVIGTGKKITLECSQTMGHDKMYWYQQDPGMELHLIHYSYGVNSTEKGDLSSESTVSRIRTEHFPLTLESARPSHTSQYLCASSEDSWAYNEQFFGPGTRLTVL.

The V and J genes are TRBV19 and TRBJ1-2; D possibly corresponds to TRBD1 (5 bases). This CDR3 spans 15 amino acids. The germline gives CDR1 LNHDA, CDR2 SQIVND (reference sequence). Trimming stripped 2 bases from V and 4 bases from J, with 14 bases between. CDR3 bases: TGTGCCAGTAGTATACAATTTCAGGGAGGCTATGGCTACACCTTC. It is translated as CASSIQFQGGYGYTF.

Worth noting for this clone: At one end, the junction sequence differs from germline, possibly due to a read error. This chain connects TRBV7-7 to TRBJ2-5; either TRBD1 or TRBD2 may supply D (5 bases each). The CDR3 has 14 residues. The germline gives CDR1 SSHAT, CDR2 FNYEAQ (reference sequence). The CDR3 nucleotides read TGTGCTAGCAGCTTACTCGGGACCCAAGAGACCCAGTACTTC. Translating it yields CASSLLGTQETQYF.

The chain uses TRBV5-8 and TRBJ2-7; a weak D match, TRBD2 (7 bases). The germline V and J ends were trimmed by 0 bases and 6 bases, with 10 bases remaining between them. The CDR3 length is 13 residues. Germline V gives CDR1 SGHTS, CDR2 YDEGEE. The CDR3: CASSLEGGAEQYF. CDR3 bases: TGTGCCAGCAGCTTGGAGGGGGGGGCCGAGCAGTACTTC. The full variable domain, completed using reference TRBV5-8 and TRBJ2-7, is EAGVTQSPTHLIKTRGQQATLRCSPISGHTSVYWYQQALGLGLQFLLWYDEGEERNRGNFPPRFSGRQFPNYSSELNVNALELEDSALYLCASSLEGGAEQYFGPGTRLTVT.

The J gene is TRBJ2-1, the V gene TRBV7-2, with 8 bases matching TRBD1. In germline, CDR1 is SGHTA, CDR2 FQGNSA. CDR3 length: 15 residues. J gave up 10 bases and V 2 bases, and 10 bases lay outside the gene matches. The CDR3 here is CASSLSFQGAKEQFF. In DNA, the CDR3 is TGTGCCAGCAGCTTATCATTTCAGGGGGCGAAGGAGCAGTTCTTC. Full variable domain (rest looked up from reference TRBV7-2 and TRBJ2-1): GAGVSQSPSNKVTEKGKDVELRCDPISGHTALYWYRQSLGQGLEFLIYFQGNSAPDKSGLPSDRFSAERTGGSVSTLTIQRTQQEDSAVYLCASSLSFQGAKEQFFGPGTRLTVL.

The V and J genes are TRBV30 and TRBJ2-7, with D unresolved. The V and J ends lost 2 bases and 3 bases respectively, with 8 bases between them. Germline CDR1 and CDR2: GTSNPN and SVGIG (reference sequence). CDR3 length equals 12 residues. As DNA, the CDR3 is TGTGCCTGGAGTCCCGACAACTACGAGCAGTACTTC. Its translation: CAWSPDNYEQYF. Together with reference TRBV30 and TRBJ2-7, the CDR3 gives the full variable domain: SQTIHQWPATLVQPVGSPLSLECTVEGTSNPNLYWYRQAAGRGLQLLFYSVGIGQISSEVPQNLSASRPQDRQFILSSKKLLLSDSGFYLCAWSPDNYEQYFGPGTRLTVT.

The chain recombines TRBV28 with TRBJ2-1; 7 nucleotides match TRBD1. Per germline, CDR1 MDHEN and CDR2 SYDVKM. The CDR3 spans 14 residues. V was pared by 6 bases and J by 2 bases, with 4 bases of the junction left unmatched. CDR3 coding DNA: TGTGCCAGCAGCCCGGGACAGACCTACAATGAGCAGTTCTTC. It translates to CASSPGQTYNEQFF.

V usage is TRBV6-5 and J usage is TRBJ1-1, with unresolved D. V lost 2 bases, J lost 2 bases, and 12 bases lay in between. The CDR3 sequence is 15 residues long. Germline V gives CDR1 MNHEY, CDR2 SVGAGI. The CDR3 sequence is CASSYAGLLNTEAFF. The CDR3 DNA reads TGTGCCAGCAGTTACGCCGGACTGCTAAACACTGAAGCTTTCTTT.

The CDR3 loop reads CASSLAYFGKNEAFF. The CDR3 coding sequence is TGCGCCAGCAGCTTGGCGTATTTTGGGAAGAATGAAGCTTTCTTT. V usage is TRBV5-1 and J usage is TRBJ1-1; D gene unclear. CDR3 length: 15 amino acids. CDR1 is SGHRS, CDR2 YFSETQ, per germline. Trimming shortened V by 0 bases and J by 7 bases, and 16 bases separated the two germline ends.

J is TRBJ1-1 and V is TRBV11-3; 9 bases match TRBD1. This CDR3 region has 15 residues. The germline V gene encodes CDR1 SGHNT and CDR2 YENEEA. Trimming cost V 4 bases and J 0 bases; bases outside gene matches: 3. Here the CDR3 reads CASSSGQGMNTEAFF. The DNA for the CDR3 is TGTGCCAGCAGCTCCGGACAGGGGATGAACACTGAAGCTTTCTTT.

The V call is TRBV7-3, the J call TRBJ2-5; 9 nucleotides line up with TRBD2. Unmatched junction bases numbered 7, after V lost 4 bases and J lost 4 bases. Germline CDR1 and CDR2: SGHTA and FQGTGA. The CDR3 is made up of 15 amino acids. The CDR3 bases are TGTGCCAGCAGCTCCGGCGGGAGGGCCTCAGAGACCCAGTACTTC. Its translation is CASSSGGRASETQYF. Full variable domain (missing parts from reference TRBV7-3 and TRBJ2-5): GAGVSQTPSNKVTEKGKYVELRCDPISGHTALYWYRQSLGQGPEFLIYFQGTGAADDSGLPNDRFFAVRPEGSVSTLKIQRTERGDSAVYLCASSSGGRASETQYFGPGTRLLVL.

The chain recombines TRBV9 with TRBJ2-5; 14 nucleotides agree with TRBD2. Germline CDR1 and CDR2: SGDLS and YYNGEE. CDR3 length: 17 amino acids. Trimming at V came to 4 bases and at J to 1 base, leaving 6 bases not matched to a gene. CDR3 loop: CASSSGTSGSIQETQYF. DNA for the CDR3: TGTGCCAGCAGCTCCGGGACTAGCGGGAGTATCCAAGAGACCCAGTACTTC.

The chain links TRBV2 to TRBJ1-2; no reliable D call. This CDR3 spans 14 amino acids. Germline CDR1 reads SNHLY; CDR2 reads FYNNEI. The V end lost 3 bases, the J end lost 6 bases, and 14 bases lay between the germline ends. This CDR3 is CASSDPGVRDGYTF. CDR3 sequence (DNA): TGTGCCAGCAGTGACCCAGGCGTGAGGGATGGCTACACCTTC.

The chain employs TRBV19 and TRBJ1-1, with 7 nucleotides matching TRBD1. The CDR3 runs 14 residues. Germline CDR1 and CDR2: LNHDA and SQIVND (reference sequence). Losses at the gene ends were 2 bases for V and 5 bases for J; bases not matched to a gene: 5. The CDR3 spells CASSINRGFTEAFF. CDR3 bases: TGTGCCAGTAGTATAAACAGGGGCTTTACTGAAGCTTTCTTT.